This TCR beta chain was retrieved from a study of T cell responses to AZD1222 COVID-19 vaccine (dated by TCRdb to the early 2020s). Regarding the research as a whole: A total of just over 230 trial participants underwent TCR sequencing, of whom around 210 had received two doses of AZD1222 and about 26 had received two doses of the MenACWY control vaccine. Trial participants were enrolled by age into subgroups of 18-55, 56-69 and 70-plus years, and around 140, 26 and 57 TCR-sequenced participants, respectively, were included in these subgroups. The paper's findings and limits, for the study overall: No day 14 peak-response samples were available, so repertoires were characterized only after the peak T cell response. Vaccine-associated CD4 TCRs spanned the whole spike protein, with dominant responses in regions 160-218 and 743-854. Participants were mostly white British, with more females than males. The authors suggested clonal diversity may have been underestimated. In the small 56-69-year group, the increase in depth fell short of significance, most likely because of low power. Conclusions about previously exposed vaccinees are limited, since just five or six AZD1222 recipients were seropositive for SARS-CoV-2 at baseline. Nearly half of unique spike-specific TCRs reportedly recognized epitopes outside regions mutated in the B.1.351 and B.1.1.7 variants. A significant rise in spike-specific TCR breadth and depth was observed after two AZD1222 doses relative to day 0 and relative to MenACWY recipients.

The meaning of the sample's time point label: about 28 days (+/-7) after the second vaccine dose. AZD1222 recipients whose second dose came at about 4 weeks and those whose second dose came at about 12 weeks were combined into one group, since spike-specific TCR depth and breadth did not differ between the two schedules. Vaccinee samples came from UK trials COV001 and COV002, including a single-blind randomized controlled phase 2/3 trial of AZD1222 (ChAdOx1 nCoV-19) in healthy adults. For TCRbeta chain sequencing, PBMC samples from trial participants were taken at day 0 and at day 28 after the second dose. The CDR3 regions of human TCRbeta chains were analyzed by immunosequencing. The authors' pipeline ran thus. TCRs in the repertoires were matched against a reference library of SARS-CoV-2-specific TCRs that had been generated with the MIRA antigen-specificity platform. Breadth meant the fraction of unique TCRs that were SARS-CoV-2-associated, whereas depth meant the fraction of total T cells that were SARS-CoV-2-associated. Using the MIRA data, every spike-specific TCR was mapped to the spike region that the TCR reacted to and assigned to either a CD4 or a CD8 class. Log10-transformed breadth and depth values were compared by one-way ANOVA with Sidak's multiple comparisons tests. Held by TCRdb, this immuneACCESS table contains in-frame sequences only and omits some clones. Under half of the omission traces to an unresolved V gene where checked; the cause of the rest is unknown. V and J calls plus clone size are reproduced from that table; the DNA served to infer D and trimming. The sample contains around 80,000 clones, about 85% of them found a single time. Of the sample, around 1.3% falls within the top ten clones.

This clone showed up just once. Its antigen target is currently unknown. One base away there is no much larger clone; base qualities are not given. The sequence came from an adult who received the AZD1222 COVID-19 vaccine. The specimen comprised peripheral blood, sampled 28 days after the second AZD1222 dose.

The CDR3 reads as follows: CASSLGPGAVTEAFF. At the DNA level, the sequence is TGTGCCAGCAGCTTAGGTCCGGGGGCGGTGACTGAAGCTTTCTTT. Recombination joined TRBV7-6 with TRBJ1-1, with TRBD1 tentatively as D gene (6 bases match). The CDR1 and CDR2 encoded by the germline V gene are SGHVS and FNYEAQ. From cysteine to phenylalanine, the CDR3 is 15 amino acids long. CDR3 DNA is the only sequence kept; it has 45 bases, read in frame from the first base. Cut back by 1 base and 5 bases, the V and J ends lie 14 bases apart.